Presented here are 24 T cell receptor beta chains from one specimen sequenced in a study of technical replicates of blood from a handful of donors. Using immunoSEQ multiplex PCR, the repertoire was profiled, and TCRdb retains in-frame clones only, with some absent. The sample includes 60,000 to 80,000 clones, about 90% seen only once; the top ten take 4% to 5.5%. The sequencing sample was made of PBMCs. Every receptor here comes from a human donor in good health. Some clones in this sample may be carry-over from other donors' samples.

The CDR3 DNA follows: TGTGCCAGCAGCTTAGAGGCCGGGCGGGGCAATGAGCAGTTCTTC. It encodes CASSLEAGRGNEQFF. The genes are TRBV7-2 and TRBJ2-1; D is perhaps TRBD2 (6 bases). The V gene's germline CDR1 is SGHTA and CDR2 FQGNSA. Trimming left V 1 base short and J 6 bases short, with 13 bases between. The CDR3 length is 15 residues.

By share of the sample, this clone is medium-sized. This sequence joins TRBV6-4 and TRBJ1-1, with 7 bases fitting TRBD1. Germline V gene lookup returns CDR1 MRHNA and CDR2 SNTAGT. V was pared by 4 bases and J by 4 bases, with 9 bases of the junction left unmatched. The CDR3 length is 15 residues. The DNA for the CDR3 is TGTGCCAGCAGTGGGGTTGAGGCAGGGGGCACTGAAGCTTTCTTT. Its protein product is CASSGVEAGGTEAFF.

The J gene is TRBJ2-3, the V gene TRBV5-1, with TRBD2 identical over 11 bases. Germline lookup yields CDR1 SGHRS and CDR2 YFSETQ. The CDR3 is made up of 16 amino acids. J lost 3 bases, V lost 1 base, and 4 bases had no gene match. The CDR3, as DNA: TGCGCCAGCAGCTTGTTAGCGGGGGGGATGACAGATACGCAGTATTTT. Translation: CASSLLAGGMTDTQYF.

The genes are TRBV4-2 and TRBJ2-5, with 8 positions matching TRBD2. The CDR3 has 19 residues. V gave up 1 base and J gave up 3 bases; unmatched junction bases: 16. The germline V gene has CDR1 LGHNA and CDR2 YNFKEQ. The CDR3 sequence is CASSQGSGGGSGSEETQYF. In DNA, the CDR3 is TGTGCCAGCAGCCAAGGTTCCGGGGGAGGAAGCGGGAGTGAAGAGACCCAGTACTTC.

V and J are TRBV6-5 and TRBJ1-6; D is uncertain. This CDR3 is built from 13 residues. V lost 6 bases to trimming and J lost 5 bases, with 8 bases between them. Looked up from germline, CDR1 is MNHEY and CDR2 is SVGAGI. CDR3 coding DNA: TGTGCCAGCAGAGGAGGGAATAATTCACCCCTCCACTTT. Translating gives CASRGGNNSPLHF.

The V gene is TRBV5-1, the J gene TRBJ2-3; 13 nucleotides match TRBD2. With V trimmed by 2 bases and J by 4 bases, 10 bases remained unmatched. From germline, CDR1 is SGHRS and CDR2 YFSETQ. This CDR3 is 18 amino acids long. CDR3: CASSFQGLAGLGADTQYF. The CDR3 DNA sequence: TGCGCCAGCAGCTTTCAGGGACTAGCGGGACTGGGGGCAGATACGCAGTATTTT. The full variable domain, completed using reference TRBV5-1 and TRBJ2-3, is KAGVTQTPRYLIKTRGQQVTLSCSPISGHRSVSWYQQTPGQGLQFLFEYFSETQRNKGNFPGRFSGRQFSNSRSEMNVSTLELGDSALYLCASSFQGLAGLGADTQYFGPGTRLTVL.

CDR3 residues: CASSQDRGGSSTDTQYF. In DNA form, the CDR3 reads TGTGCCAGCAGCCAGGACAGGGGCGGTTCTAGCACAGATACGCAGTATTTT. The chain links TRBV4-2 to TRBJ2-3, with 9 bases aligning to TRBD1. CDR1 and CDR2 from the germline V gene are LGHNA and YNFKEQ. The CDR3 covers 17 residues. V was clipped by 3 bases and J by 0 bases; unmatched bases: 7.

This chain uses TRBV19 with TRBJ2-1; 7 nucleotides line up with TRBD1. This CDR3 has 16 residues. Germline lookup yields CDR1 LNHDA and CDR2 SQIVND (reference sequence). The J segment lost 3 bases and the V segment lost 1 base, leaving 6 bases of the junction unmatched. CDR3 coding DNA: TGTGCCAGTAGTATAGGGCTAGGGGGCAGCTACAATGAGCAGTTCTTC. The encoded protein is CASSIGLGGSYNEQFF.

This chain connects TRBV5-4 to TRBJ2-3; D may be TRBD1 (5 bases). The V end was cut by 3 bases, the J end by 4 bases, with 15 bases between. Germline values: CDR1 SGHNT, CDR2 YYREEE (reference sequence). The CDR3 sequence is 15 residues long. The chain's CDR3 is CASSSSTGGADTQYF. The CDR3 coding sequence is TGTGCCAGCAGCTCCTCAACAGGTGGGGCAGATACGCAGTATTTT.

This clone came up once. The chain employs TRBV7-6 and TRBJ2-3, with a weak D call TRBD1 (5 bases). CDR1 SGHVS and CDR2 FNYEAQ come from the germline V gene. V was shortened by 5 bases and J by 1 base, with 13 bases between the two germline ends. This CDR3 is 15 amino acids long. The CDR3 region has the DNA TGTGCCAGCAGCCCCGTAGGGGTTGGCACAGATACGCAGTATTTT. It specifies CASSPVGVGTDTQYF.

J is TRBJ1-2 and V is TRBV5-6, with TRBD1 matching over 9 bases. The CDR3 length is 15 residues. CDR1 is SGHDT and CDR2 is YYEEEE in the germline V gene. With V trimmed by 5 bases and J by 0 bases, 5 bases remained unmatched. The CDR3 sequence: CASSRTGDTNYGYTF. CDR3 DNA: TGTGCCAGCAGTAGGACAGGGGACACTAACTATGGCTACACCTTC.

The chain carries TRBV7-2 and TRBJ1-1; 7 bases line up with TRBD1. Germline CDR1 and CDR2: SGHTA and FQGNSA. V lost 5 bases and J lost 2; bases outside the gene matches: 5. The CDR3 length is 14 residues. The chain's CDR3 is CASSTQGVNTEAFF. DNA of the CDR3: TGTGCCAGCAGCACGCAGGGGGTAAACACTGAAGCTTTCTTT.

The V call is TRBV7-9, the J call TRBJ2-7; D is possibly TRBD1 (6 bases). CDR1 is SEHNR, CDR2 FQNEAQ, per germline (reference sequence). CDR3 length: 17 amino acids. V was trimmed by 5 bases and J by 6 bases, leaving 26 bases between them. The CDR3 spells CASSKRDTEYEIGEQYF. CDR3 sequence (DNA): TGTGCCAGCAGCAAACGGGACACGGAATACGAGATAGGCGAGCAGTACTTC.

This chain joins TRBV5-1 and TRBJ2-7; 11 positions match TRBD2. The trim removed 5 bases at V and 3 bases at J, leaving 13 bases unmatched. The CDR3 runs to 17 residues. CDR1 is SGHRS, CDR2 YFSETQ, per germline. DNA of the CDR3: TGCGCCAGCAGTCCGACTAGCGGGGCCACAAGACTCTACGAGCAGTACTTC. Protein: CASSPTSGATRLYEQYF.

The chain employs TRBV30 and TRBJ2-1; 8 bases fit TRBD2. Germline CDR1 GTSNPN, CDR2 SVGIG (reference sequence). Trimming took 3 bases from V and 16 from J; bases not matched to a gene: 8. The CDR3 covers 11 residues. CDR3 nucleotides: TGTGCCTGGAGGAGACTCGGGGGGGCCTTCTTC. This translates into CAWRRLGGAFF.

This clone was picked up one time. The V gene is TRBV7-8, the J gene TRBJ2-7; 7 nucleotides match TRBD2. Germline V CDR1 and CDR2: SGHVS, FQNEAQ. V shed 4 bases and J 0 bases; nucleotides not matched to a gene: 3. The CDR3 consists of 14 residues. This CDR3 is CASSSKRDSYEQYF. CDR3 sequence (DNA): TGTGCCAGCAGCTCGAAGCGGGACTCCTACGAGCAGTACTTC.

The gene calls are TRBV7-9 and TRBJ1-4; 7 bases align to TRBD1. V lost 0 bases to trimming and J lost 8 bases; unmatched junction nucleotides: 12. The CDR3 length is 17 residues. Germline lookup yields CDR1 SEHNR and CDR2 FQNEAQ (reference sequence). CDR3 loop: CASSLALSAGGREKLFF. CDR3 coding DNA: TGTGCCAGCAGCTTAGCGCTTTCGGCAGGGGGTAGGGAAAAACTGTTTTTT.

The chain combines TRBV5-4 with TRBJ2-7; D may be TRBD1 (5 bases). V lost 0 bases and J lost 5, with 15 bases in between. The CDR3 is 15 residues long. Germline CDR1 and CDR2: SGHNT and YYREEE (reference sequence). CDR3 sequence (DNA): TGTGCCAGCAGCTTGGATCAGGGTATGGTGCACGAGCAGTACTTC. Its protein product is CASSLDQGMVHEQYF.

This chain joins TRBV7-9 and TRBJ2-7; the match to TRBD2 covers 11 bases. Trimming at V came to 4 bases and at J to 4 bases, leaving 9 bases not matched to a gene. Germline V gene data show CDR1 as SEHNR and CDR2 as FQNEAQ (reference sequence). The CDR3 spans 16 residues. Here the CDR3 reads CASSSLAVAGGYEQYF. The CDR3 nucleotides read TGTGCCAGCAGCTCCCTAGCAGTAGCGGGAGGGTACGAGCAGTACTTC.

The gene calls are TRBV11-3 and TRBJ2-3; D is possibly TRBD2 (5 bases). Per germline, CDR1 SGHNT and CDR2 YENEEA. The CDR3 spans 13 residues. The V end lost 5 bases, the J end lost 6 bases, and 12 bases lay between the germline ends. CDR3 coding DNA: TGTGCCAGCAGCCCTAATGAGGGTGATACGCAGTATTTT. This encodes CASSPNEGDTQYF.

The chain uses TRBV29-1 and TRBJ2-5; 8 positions match TRBD2. Unmatched junction bases numbered 9, after V lost 1 base and J lost 2 bases. Looked up from germline, CDR1 is SQVTM and CDR2 is ANQGSEA. There are 16 residues in the CDR3. The CDR3 spells CSVEGPGGSYQETQYF. The CDR3 DNA reads TGCAGCGTTGAAGGTCCGGGAGGGAGTTATCAAGAGACCCAGTACTTC. The full variable domain, its missing parts supplied by reference TRBV29-1 and TRBJ2-5, is SAVISQKPSRDICQRGTSLTIQCQVDSQVTMMFWYRQQPGQSLTLIATANQGSEATYESGFVIDKFPISRPNLTFSTLTVSNMSPEDSSIYLCSVEGPGGSYQETQYFGPGTRLLVL.

This chain links TRBV18 with TRBJ2-7; tentative D call: TRBD1 (6 bases). CDR3 length: 13 amino acids. With 4 bases removed from V and 5 bases from J, the gap between germline ends came to 12 bases. Germline V CDR1 and CDR2: KGHSH, LQKENI. The CDR3 nucleotides read TGTGCCAGCTCACTGGGGGCCGAACACGAGCAGTACTTC. This gives the protein CASSLGAEHEQYF.

This chain connects TRBV5-1 to TRBJ1-2, with 7 bases matching TRBD1. V gave up 6 bases and J gave up 5 bases; unmatched junction bases: 13. Germline V gene sequence: CDR1 SGHRS, CDR2 YFSETQ. There are 15 residues in the CDR3. The DNA of the CDR3 is TGCGCCAGCAAACCAGACAGGGCCCCGGGATATGGCTACACCTTC. Translated, it gives CASKPDRAPGYGYTF.

This clone was recorded once. This sequence joins TRBV7-9 and TRBJ2-2, with TRBD2 matching over 7 bases. This CDR3 spans 15 amino acids. The V gene end was trimmed by 4 bases and the J gene end by 4 bases; junction bases not matched to a gene: 6. The V gene's germline CDR1 is SEHNR and CDR2 FQNEAQ (reference sequence). This CDR3 is CASSSVGLPTGELFF. Written as DNA, the CDR3 is TGTGCCAGCAGCTCCGTGGGACTACCCACCGGGGAGCTGTTTTTT.